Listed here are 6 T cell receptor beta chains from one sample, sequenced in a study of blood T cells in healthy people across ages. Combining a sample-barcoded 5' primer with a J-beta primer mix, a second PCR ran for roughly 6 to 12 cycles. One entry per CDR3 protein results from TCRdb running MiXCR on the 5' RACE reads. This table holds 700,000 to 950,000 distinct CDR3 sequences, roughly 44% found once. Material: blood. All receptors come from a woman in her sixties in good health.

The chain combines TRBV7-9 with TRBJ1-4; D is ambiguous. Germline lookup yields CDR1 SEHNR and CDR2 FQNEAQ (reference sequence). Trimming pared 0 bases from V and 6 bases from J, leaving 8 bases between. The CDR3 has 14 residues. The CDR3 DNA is TGTGCCAGCAGCTTAGCGGCGAAGGATGAAAAACTGTTTTTT. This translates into CASSLAAKDEKLFF.

The CDR3 DNA is TGCGCCAGCAGCTTGCAGGGTTTGCGCACTGAAGCTTTCTTT. Its protein product is CASSLQGLRTEAFF. This chain links TRBV5-1 with TRBJ1-1; maybe TRBD1 (5 bases). V lost 1 base to trimming and J lost 4 bases, with 11 bases between them. The germline V gene encodes CDR1 SGHRS and CDR2 YFSETQ. This CDR3 has 14 residues.

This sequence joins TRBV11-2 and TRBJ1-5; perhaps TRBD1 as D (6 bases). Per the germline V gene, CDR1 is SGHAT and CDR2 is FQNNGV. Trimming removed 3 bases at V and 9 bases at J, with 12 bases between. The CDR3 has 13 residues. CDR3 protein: CASSLDSGGPQHF. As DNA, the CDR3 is TGTGCCAGCAGCTTGGACAGTGGTGGGCCCCAGCATTTT.

The chain's CDR3 is CSPGQGVGEAFF. The CDR3 DNA is TGCAGCCCGGGACAGGGGGTGGGTGAAGCTTTCTTT. The V gene is TRBV29-1, the J gene TRBJ1-1; 11 nucleotides agree with TRBD1. The CDR3 loop spans 12 amino acids. V lost 8 bases to trimming and J lost 7 bases; unmatched junction nucleotides: 6. CDR1 is SQVTM and CDR2 is ANQGSEA in the germline V gene. The full variable domain, in which reference TRBV29-1 and TRBJ1-1 provide the parts outside the CDR3, is SAVISQKPSRDICQRGTSLTIQCQVDSQVTMMFWYRQQPGQSLTLIATANQGSEATYESGFVIDKFPISRPNLTFSTLTVSNMSPEDSSIYLCSPGQGVGEAFFGQGTRLTVV.

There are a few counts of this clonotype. This chain's CDR3 is CASRETGVETQYF. The CDR3, as DNA: TGTGCCAGCAGAGAGACAGGGGTAGAGACCCAGTACTTC. The chain joins TRBV6-1 to TRBJ2-5, with 8 bases matching TRBD1. The CDR3 sequence is 13 residues long. V shed 6 bases, J shed 4 bases, and the junction held 4 bases outside the gene matches. CDR1 and CDR2 (germline): MNHNS, SASEGT.

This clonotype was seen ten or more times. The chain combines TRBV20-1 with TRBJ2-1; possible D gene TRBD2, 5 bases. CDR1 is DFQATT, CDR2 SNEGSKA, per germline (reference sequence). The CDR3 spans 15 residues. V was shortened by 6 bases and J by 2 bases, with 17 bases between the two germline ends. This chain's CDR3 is CSALFRTGTYNEQFF. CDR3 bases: TGCAGTGCCCTATTTAGGACGGGGACCTACAATGAGCAGTTCTTC.